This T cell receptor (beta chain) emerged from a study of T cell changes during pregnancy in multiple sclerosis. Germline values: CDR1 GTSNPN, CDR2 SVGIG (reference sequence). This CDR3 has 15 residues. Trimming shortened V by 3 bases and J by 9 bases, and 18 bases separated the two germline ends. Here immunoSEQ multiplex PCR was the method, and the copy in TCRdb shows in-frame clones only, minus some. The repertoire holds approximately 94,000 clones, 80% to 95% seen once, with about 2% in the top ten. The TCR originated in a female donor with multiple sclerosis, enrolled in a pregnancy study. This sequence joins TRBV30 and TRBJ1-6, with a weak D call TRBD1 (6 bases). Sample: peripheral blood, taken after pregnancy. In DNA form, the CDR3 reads TGTGCCTGGAGCTCTAGGGGGTCTTTTATTTCACCCCTCCACTTT. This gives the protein CAWSSRGSFISPLHF.